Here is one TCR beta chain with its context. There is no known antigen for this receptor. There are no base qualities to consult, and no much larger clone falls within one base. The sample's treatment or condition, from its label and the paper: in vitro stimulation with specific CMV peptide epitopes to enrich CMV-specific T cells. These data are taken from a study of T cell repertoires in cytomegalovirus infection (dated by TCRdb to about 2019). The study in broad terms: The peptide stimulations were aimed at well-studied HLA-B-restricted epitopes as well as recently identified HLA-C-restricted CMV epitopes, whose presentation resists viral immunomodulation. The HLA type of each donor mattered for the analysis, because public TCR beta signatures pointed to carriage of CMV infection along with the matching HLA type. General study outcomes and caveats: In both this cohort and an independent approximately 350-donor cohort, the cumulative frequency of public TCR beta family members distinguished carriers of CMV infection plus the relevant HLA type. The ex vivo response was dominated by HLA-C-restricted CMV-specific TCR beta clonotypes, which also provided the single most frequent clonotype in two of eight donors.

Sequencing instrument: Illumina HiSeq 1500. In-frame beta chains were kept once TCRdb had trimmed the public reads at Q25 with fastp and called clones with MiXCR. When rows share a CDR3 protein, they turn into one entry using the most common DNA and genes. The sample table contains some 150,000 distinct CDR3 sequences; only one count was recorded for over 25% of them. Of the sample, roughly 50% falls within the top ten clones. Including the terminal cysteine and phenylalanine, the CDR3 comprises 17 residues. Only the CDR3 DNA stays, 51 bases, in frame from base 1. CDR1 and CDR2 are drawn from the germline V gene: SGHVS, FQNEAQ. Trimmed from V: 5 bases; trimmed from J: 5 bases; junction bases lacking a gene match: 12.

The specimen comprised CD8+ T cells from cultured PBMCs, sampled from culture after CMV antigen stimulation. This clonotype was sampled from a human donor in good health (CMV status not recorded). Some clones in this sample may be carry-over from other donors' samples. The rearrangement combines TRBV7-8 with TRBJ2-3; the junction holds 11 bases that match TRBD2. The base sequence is TGTGCCAGCAGCGACGAACTAGCGGGGGACGCAGGAGATACGCAGTATTTT. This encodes CASSDELAGDAGDTQYF.